A single sample is the source of the 19 T cell receptor beta chains below, sequenced in a study of beta chain features in type 1 diabetes. The study reverse transcribed the entire isolated RNA, so it sequenced expressed TCRB transcripts. The protocol was immunoSEQ multiplex PCR, while the TCRdb copy is restricted to in-frame clones and leaves out a portion. The repertoire consists of hundreds of thousands of clones, with 15% to 17% occurring once and the leading ten covering around 0.095%. Source material: naive CD4+ T cells from blood. The receptors derive from a man younger than 30 in good health.

The chain combines TRBV6-6 with TRBJ1-4, with D unclear. CDR1 is MNHNY and CDR2 is SVGAGI in the germline V gene (reference sequence). This CDR3 is 14 amino acids long. Trimming pared 3 bases from V and 4 bases from J, leaving 9 bases between. The CDR3 DNA reads TGTGCCAGCAGTTATGGGCGCTTTAATGAAAAACTGTTTTTT. Translating gives CASSYGRFNEKLFF.

The rearrangement links TRBV5-4 to TRBJ2-1; D not certain. V shed 5 bases and J shed 0 bases, with 9 bases lying between them. The V gene's germline CDR1 is SGHNT and CDR2 YYREEE (reference sequence). This CDR3 spans 14 amino acids. The CDR3 region has the DNA TGTGCCAGCAGTGGCTACAGCTCCTACAATGAGCAGTTCTTC. Its protein is CASSGYSSYNEQFF.

V is TRBV5-1 and J is TRBJ1-2; D unclear. Germline V gene lookup returns CDR1 SGHRS and CDR2 YFSETQ. This CDR3 contains 14 residues. The V end was cut by 4 bases, the J end by 12 bases, with 22 bases between. CDR3 protein: CASSPYTTGGFDTF. Written as DNA, the CDR3 is TGCGCCAGCAGCCCCTATACTACCGGTGGTTTTGACACCTTC.

The sample holds a few counts of this clone. This sequence joins TRBV9 and TRBJ2-5; 9 positions match TRBD1. V was clipped by 0 bases and J by 3 bases; unmatched bases: 6. CDR1 and CDR2 from the germline V gene are SGDLS and YYNGEE. The CDR3 is 16 residues long. CDR3 coding DNA: TGTGCCAGCAGCGTAGGGGGACAGGGTGTTAAAGAGACCCAGTACTTC. It codes for CASSVGGQGVKETQYF.

V and J are TRBV28 and TRBJ1-4; no clear D gene. Trimming removed 5 bases at V and 7 bases at J, with 14 bases between. In germline, CDR1 is MDHEN, CDR2 SYDVKM. This CDR3 has 14 residues. CDR3 amino acids: CASSHGGLGEKLFF. The DNA of the CDR3 is TGTGCCAGCAGTCACGGCGGGCTCGGTGAAAAACTGTTTTTT.

This clone was recorded only once. J is TRBJ1-1 and V is TRBV28; D call uncertain. The CDR3 contains 12 residues. Germline V gene sequence: CDR1 MDHEN, CDR2 SYDVKM. V was shortened by 4 bases and J by 2 bases, with 5 bases between the two germline ends. The CDR3 loop is CASSYINTEAFF. DNA of the CDR3: TGTGCCAGCAGTTACATTAACACTGAAGCTTTCTTT.

A remark on this clone: Sequence at one end of the junction differs from germline and may be a read error. The chain joins TRBV5-6 to TRBJ1-5; D remains ambiguous. In germline, CDR1 is SGHDT, CDR2 YYEEEE. The CDR3 contains 14 residues. CDR3 nucleotide sequence: TGTGCCGGCAGCTTGAAGGGTATCAGGTTACCCCAGCATTTT. Protein: CAGSLKGIRLPQHF.

The chain recombines TRBV7-2 with TRBJ2-7; D not certain. The germline V and J ends were trimmed by 2 bases and 5 bases, with 13 bases remaining between them. This CDR3 is 14 amino acids long. The germline V gene has CDR1 SGHTA and CDR2 FQGNSA. Here the CDR3 DNA reads TGTGCCAGCAGCTTAAACTTCCCCTTCAACGAGCAGTACTTC. Its translation is CASSLNFPFNEQYF.

The gene calls are TRBV10-3 and TRBJ2-7, with D possibly TRBD2 on 6 matching bases. Germline V gene sequence: CDR1 ENHRY, CDR2 SYGVKD. The CDR3 is 14 amino acids. The V end lost 7 bases, the J end lost 4 bases, and 17 bases lay between the germline ends. The CDR3 sequence is CAIKGTGATYEQYF. The DNA for the CDR3 is TGTGCCATCAAGGGGACGGGAGCGACATACGAGCAGTACTTC.

V gene TRBV5-1 combines with J gene TRBJ2-5, with TRBD1 matching over 9 bases. The CDR3 length is 14 residues. CDR1 is SGHRS, CDR2 YFSETQ, per germline. V was clipped by 4 bases and J by 5 bases; unmatched bases: 6. The CDR3 nucleotides read TGCGCCAGCAGCCGGGGACAGGGAGAGGAGACCCAGTACTTC. Its translation is CASSRGQGEETQYF.

This clone was counted between two and nine times. The V and J genes are TRBV6-1 and TRBJ2-5, with 9 bases that match TRBD1. The CDR3 extends over 13 amino acids. V shed 5 bases and J 5 bases; nucleotides not matched to a gene: 3. CDR1 and CDR2 from the germline V gene are MNHNS and SASEGT. The DNA for the CDR3 is TGTGCCAGCAGTAACAGGGGGCCCGAGACCCAGTACTTC. It translates to CASSNRGPETQYF.

V usage is TRBV28 and J usage is TRBJ2-4; the D is unclear. In germline, CDR1 is MDHEN, CDR2 SYDVKM. The CDR3 sequence is 13 residues long. Trimming removed 5 bases from V and 6 bases from J, with 11 bases in between. Here the CDR3 reads CASSPPVRNIQYF. The CDR3, as DNA: TGTGCCAGCAGTCCCCCGGTGCGAAACATTCAGTACTTC. Drawing the rest from reference TRBV28 and TRBJ2-4, the complete variable domain is DVKVTQSSRYLVKRTGEKVFLECVQDMDHENMFWYRQDPGLGLRLIYFSYDVKMKEKGDIPEGYSVSREKKERFSLILESASTNQTSMYLCASSPPVRNIQYFGAGTRLSVL.

This clone was observed a handful of times. This chain joins TRBV5-6 and TRBJ1-1, with D perhaps matching TRBD1 (5 bases). This CDR3 comprises 15 residues. Trimming removed 1 base at V and 7 bases at J, with 17 bases between. Germline V gives CDR1 SGHDT, CDR2 YYEEEE. The CDR3 here is CASSLSYRSRLEAFF. In DNA, the CDR3 is TGTGCCAGCAGCTTGTCCTACAGGTCCCGCCTTGAAGCTTTCTTT.

V usage is TRBV9 and J usage is TRBJ1-1; D perhaps matches TRBD1 (5 bases). Germline-derived CDR1 and CDR2 are SGDLS and YYNGEE. V lost 4 bases to trimming and J lost 1 base, with 11 bases between them. This CDR3 is 14 amino acids long. The CDR3 sequence: CASSPTTGNTEAFF. CDR3 DNA: TGTGCCAGCAGCCCGACCACAGGGAACACTGAAGCTTTCTTT. The whole variable domain, remainder taken from reference TRBV9 and TRBJ1-1, is DSGVTQTPKHLITATGQRVTLRCSPRSGDLSVYWYQQSLDQGLQFLIQYYNGEERAKGNILERFSAQQFPDLHSELNLSSLELGDSALYFCASSPTTGNTEAFFGQGTRLTVV.

The chain carries TRBV4-3 and TRBJ1-1; no clear D. Germline CDR1 and CDR2: LGHNA and YSLEER. The CDR3 contains 15 residues. Trimming stripped 0 bases from V and 5 bases from J, with 13 bases between. CDR3 amino acids: CASSQEDAARTEAFF. CDR3 nucleotide sequence: TGCGCCAGCAGCCAAGAAGACGCCGCGAGGACTGAAGCTTTCTTT.

This clone came up a few times. The chain links TRBV5-4 to TRBJ2-7, with 8 bases identical to TRBD2. CDR1 is SGHNT, CDR2 YYREEE, per germline (reference sequence). The CDR3 is 14 residues long. V was clipped by 0 bases and J by 3 bases; unmatched bases: 2. CDR3 bases: TGTGCCAGCAGCTTGGCCACTAGCGGCTACGAGCAGTACTTC. Its protein product is CASSLATSGYEQYF.

In this sample, this clone turned up a few times. V gene TRBV25-1 combines with J gene TRBJ2-5, with a possible D match to TRBD2 (6 bases). Deletions cut 4 bases from V and 1 base from J, with 13 bases between. Germline V gene sequence: CDR1 MGHDK, CDR2 SYGVNS. This CDR3 comprises 15 residues. This chain's CDR3 is CASSGRSLAQETQYF. For the CDR3, the DNA is TGTGCCAGCAGTGGTAGGTCACTAGCCCAAGAGACCCAGTACTTC.

The chain employs TRBV28 and TRBJ1-5, with a tentative D call TRBD1 (6 bases). The CDR3 runs 14 residues. Germline CDR1 reads MDHEN; CDR2 reads SYDVKM. Trimming left V 6 bases short and J 5 bases short, with 14 bases between. The CDR3: CASRQGFSYQPQHF. The CDR3 nucleotides read TGTGCCAGCAGACAGGGTTTTAGTTATCAGCCCCAGCATTTT.

Note on this clone: The same CDR3 is also encoded by other DNA sequences in this sample. V usage is TRBV10-3 and J usage is TRBJ1-1; 10 bases are a match to TRBD1. In germline, CDR1 is ENHRY, CDR2 SYGVKD. The J segment lost 4 bases and the V segment lost 4 bases, leaving 3 bases of the junction unmatched. The CDR3 runs to 14 residues. The DNA of the CDR3 is TGTGCCATCAGTGGAGGACAGGGGGTCACTGAAGCTTTCTTT. Encoded protein: CAISGGQGVTEAFF.